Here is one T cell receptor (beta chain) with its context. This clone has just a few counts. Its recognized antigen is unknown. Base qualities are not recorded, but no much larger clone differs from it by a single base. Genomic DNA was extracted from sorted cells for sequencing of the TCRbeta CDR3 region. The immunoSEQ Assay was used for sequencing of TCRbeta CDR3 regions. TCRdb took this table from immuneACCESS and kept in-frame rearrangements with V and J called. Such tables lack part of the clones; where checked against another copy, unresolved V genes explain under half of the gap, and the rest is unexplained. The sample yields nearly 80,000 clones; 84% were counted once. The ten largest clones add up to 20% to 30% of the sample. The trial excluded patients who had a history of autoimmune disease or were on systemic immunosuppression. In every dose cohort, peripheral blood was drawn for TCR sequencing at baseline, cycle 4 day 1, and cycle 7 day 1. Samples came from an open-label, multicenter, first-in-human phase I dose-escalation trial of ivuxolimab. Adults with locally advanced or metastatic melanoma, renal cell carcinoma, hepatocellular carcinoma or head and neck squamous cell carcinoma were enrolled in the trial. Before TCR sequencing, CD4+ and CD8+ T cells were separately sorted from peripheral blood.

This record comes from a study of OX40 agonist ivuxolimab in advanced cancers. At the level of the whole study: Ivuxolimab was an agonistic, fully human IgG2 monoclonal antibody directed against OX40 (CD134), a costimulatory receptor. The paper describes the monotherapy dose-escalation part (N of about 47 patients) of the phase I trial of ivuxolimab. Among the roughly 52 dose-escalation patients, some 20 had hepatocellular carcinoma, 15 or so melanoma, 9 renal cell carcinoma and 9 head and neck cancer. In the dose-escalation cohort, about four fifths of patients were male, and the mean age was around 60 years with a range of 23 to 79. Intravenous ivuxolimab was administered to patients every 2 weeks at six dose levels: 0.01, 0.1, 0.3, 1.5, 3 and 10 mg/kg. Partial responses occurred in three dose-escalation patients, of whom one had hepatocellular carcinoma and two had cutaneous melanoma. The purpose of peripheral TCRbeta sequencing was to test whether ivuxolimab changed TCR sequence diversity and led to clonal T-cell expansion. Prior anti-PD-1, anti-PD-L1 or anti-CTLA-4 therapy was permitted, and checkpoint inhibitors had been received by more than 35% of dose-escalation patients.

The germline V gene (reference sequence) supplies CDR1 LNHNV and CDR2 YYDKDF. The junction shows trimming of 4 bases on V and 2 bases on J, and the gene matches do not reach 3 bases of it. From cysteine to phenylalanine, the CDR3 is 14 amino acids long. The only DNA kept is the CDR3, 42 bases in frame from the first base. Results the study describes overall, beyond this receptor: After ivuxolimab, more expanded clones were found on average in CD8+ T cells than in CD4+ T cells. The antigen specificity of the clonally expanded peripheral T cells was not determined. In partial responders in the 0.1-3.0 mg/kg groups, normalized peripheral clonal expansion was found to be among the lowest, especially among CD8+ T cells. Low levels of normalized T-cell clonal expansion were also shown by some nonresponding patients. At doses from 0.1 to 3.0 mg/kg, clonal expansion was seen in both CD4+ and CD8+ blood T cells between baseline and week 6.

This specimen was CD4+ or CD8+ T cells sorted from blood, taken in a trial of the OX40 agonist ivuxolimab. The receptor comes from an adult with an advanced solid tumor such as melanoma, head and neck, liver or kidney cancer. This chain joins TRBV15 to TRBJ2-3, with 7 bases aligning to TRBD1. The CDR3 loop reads CATSTGQTTDTQYF. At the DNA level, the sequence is TGTGCCACCAGCACGGGACAGACCACAGATACGCAGTATTTT.